The text below deals with one T cell receptor beta chain. TCRdb's table, derived via immunoSEQ multiplex PCR, lists solely in-frame clones and lacks some. Of over 20,000 clones listed, approximately 75% are singletons. The data belong to a study of preoperative IRX-2 immunotherapy in early breast cancer. Trimming stripped 7 bases from V and 3 bases from J, with 13 bases between. Germline-derived CDR1 and CDR2 are MNHGY and SAAAGT. This CDR3 is 14 amino acids long. Treatment here: preoperative locoregional IRX-2 cytokine immunotherapy. The chain recombines TRBV6-8 with TRBJ1-5, with D perhaps TRBD1 (6 bases). The source material was lymph node tissue, sampled after IRX-2 immunotherapy. The sequence derives from a human donor with breast cancer. As DNA, the CDR3 is TGTGCCAGCAACCGGGACACTTCCAATCAGCCCCAGCATTTT. It is translated as CASNRDTSNQPQHF.